Here is one TCR beta chain with its context. One junction end does not reproduce the germline sequence, and a read error may be involved. Original methodology: The authors estimated nucleated cell counts from reference gene primer amplification. TCRdb keeps only in-frame clones here, not all; method: immunoSEQ multiplex PCR. The V and J calls and clone size come from that table; D and trimming were worked out from the DNA. The table lists tens of thousands of clones, approximately 85% of them singletons. Germline loops: CDR1 LGHDT, CDR2 YNNKEL (reference sequence). There are 16 residues in the CDR3. The data were obtained in a study of blood T cell repertoires in COVID-19. The wider study: In each case, the material was cDNA or gDNA derived from T cells, B-cell-depleted T cells, or PBMCs.

The rearrangement uses TRBV3-1 (or the pseudogene TRBV3-2) and TRBJ2-3; D is unclear. Sequenced input: peripheral blood. The receptor was derived from a human donor in a cohort sampled during active COVID-19. The CDR3 bases are TGTGTCAGCAGCCAAGATCGAAGAACTAGCACAGATACGCAGTATTTT. Translated, it gives CVSSQDRRTSTDTQYF.